This T cell receptor (beta chain) comes out of a study of CD8 T cells in ankylosing spondylitis. Libraries of TCR beta came from quantitative 5'-RACE with molecular barcodes. TCRdb itself ran the 5' RACE reads through MiXCR, one entry per CDR3 protein. The repertoire holds roughly 130,000 distinct CDR3 sequences, 12% to 15% seen once, with around 3% in the top ten. Findings and limits, study-wide: Significant enrichment of disease-linked clones was reportedly seen in matched ankylosing spondylitis synovial fluid. Earlier authors reported some of these motif variants in reactive arthritis synovial fluid and blood.

Note on this clonotype: Its cognate antigen is unknown.

The CDR3 has 13 residues. Germline-derived CDR1 and CDR2 are DFQATT and SNEGSKA (reference sequence). V shed 6 bases and J shed 5 bases, with 14 bases lying between them. The TCR sequence derives from a female donor with ankylosing spondylitis or in good health (not recorded which). Sequenced sample: blood, either unsorted or a sorted T cell fraction (not recorded which). The rearrangement links TRBV20-1 to TRBJ2-1; D may be TRBD2 (5 bases). CDR3 sequence: CSAPGVDHNEQFF. The DNA of the CDR3 is TGCAGTGCACCCGGGGTGGACCACAATGAGCAGTTCTTC.